Below are 8 T cell receptor beta chains sequenced from a single sample in a study of CD8+ T cells in alopecia areata. As the sequencing template, cDNA was produced by extracting RNA and reverse transcribing it. TCRdb's copy holds only in-frame clones and misses some; the assay was immunoSEQ multiplex PCR. Of some 130,000 clones in the sample, about 47% are singletons; the top ten hold around 19%. Sequencing used CD8+ T cells sorted from blood, obtained at week 0. These receptors came from a human donor with alopecia areata.

Note on this clone: In the same sample, other DNA sequences code for this CDR3. This chain joins TRBV7-9 and TRBJ2-7, with D hard to call. Trimming cost V 1 base and J 2 bases, with 3 bases left between them. This CDR3 region has 12 residues. Germline-derived CDR1 and CDR2 are SEHNR and FQNEAQ (reference sequence). This CDR3 is CASSLVAYEQYF. DNA of the CDR3: TGTGCCAGCAGCTTAGTTGCCTACGAGCAGTACTTC.

The chain employs TRBV10-3 and TRBJ2-7; D possibly corresponds to TRBD2 (6 bases). Germline loops: CDR1 ENHRY, CDR2 SYGVKD. The V gene lost 4 bases and the J gene lost 0 bases, with 13 bases spanning the gap. The length of the CDR3 is 15 residues. The CDR3 nucleotides are TGTGCCATCAGTGGGGACTCTGAGTCCTCCTACGAGCAGTACTTC. Its translation is CAISGDSESSYEQYF.

This clone was picked up a small number of times. This sample includes further DNA sequences coding for the same CDR3. The CDR3 DNA sequence: TGCAGCGTTGAGTCAGTCGGGGAGCAGTACTTC. Encoded protein: CSVESVGEQYF. The V call is TRBV29-1, the J call TRBJ2-7, with D uncertain. Germline V gives CDR1 SQVTM, CDR2 ANQGSEA. The V and J ends lost 3 bases and 7 bases respectively, with 10 bases between them. The CDR3 length is 11 residues.

The chain carries TRBV4-3 and TRBJ2-7; 8 bases match TRBD1. Germline V gives CDR1 LGHNA, CDR2 YSLEER. The CDR3 is 15 amino acids. The junction had 5 bases not matched to a gene; V was cut back by 0 bases and J by 4 bases. The CDR3 here is CASSQDAGGPYEQYF. CDR3 nucleotides: TGCGCCAGCAGCCAAGATGCAGGGGGCCCTTACGAGCAGTACTTC.

The gene calls are TRBV6-5 and TRBJ2-7; 7 bases match TRBD1. Losses at the gene ends were 2 bases for V and 3 bases for J; bases not matched to a gene: 4. CDR3 length equals 14 residues. Per the germline V gene, CDR1 is MNHEY and CDR2 is SVGAGI. DNA of the CDR3: TGTGCCAGCAGTTACGGGACAGCAGACTACGAGCAGTACTTC. Translating gives CASSYGTADYEQYF.

V gene TRBV13 combines with J gene TRBJ1-1, with D unresolved. This CDR3 spans 12 amino acids. Germline V gene lookup returns CDR1 PRHDT and CDR2 FYEKMQ (reference sequence). V was shortened by 4 bases and J by 1 base, with 4 bases between the two germline ends. CDR3 region: CASSSQNTEAFF. CDR3 DNA: TGTGCCAGCAGCTCTCAGAACACTGAAGCTTTCTTT.

The chain combines TRBV5-1 with TRBJ2-7; 8 positions agree with TRBD1. J lost 3 bases, V lost 3 bases, and 5 bases had no gene match. The germline gives CDR1 SGHRS, CDR2 YFSETQ. The CDR3 consists of 14 residues. The CDR3 loop reads CASSYDRGHYEQYF. The DNA for the CDR3 is TGCGCCAGCAGCTACGACAGGGGACACTACGAGCAGTACTTC. Filled out from reference TRBV5-1 and TRBJ2-7, the complete variable domain reads KAGVTQTPRYLIKTRGQQVTLSCSPISGHRSVSWYQQTPGQGLQFLFEYFSETQRNKGNFPGRFSGRQFSNSRSEMNVSTLELGDSALYLCASSYDRGHYEQYFGPGTRLTVT.

V is TRBV10-2 and J is TRBJ2-3; 9 bases agree with TRBD2. Germline CDR1 reads WSHSY; CDR2 reads SAAADI. J lost 7 bases, V lost 5 bases, and 13 bases had no gene match. CDR3 length: 16 amino acids. DNA for the CDR3: TGCGCCAGCAGTCCCGGGACCTCTAGCGGGGTTCATACGCAGTATTTT. Its translation is CASSPGTSSGVHTQYF.